This T cell receptor beta chain was obtained from a study of identical twins. TCRdb recomputed calls from the 5' RACE reads with MiXCR, one row per CDR3 protein. The table records more than 650,000 distinct CDR3 sequences, 5.5% to 6.5% of them present only once. This clonotype was counted a few times. Its target is not known. The germline V and J ends were trimmed by 6 bases and 1 base, with 17 bases remaining between them. The CDR3 extends over 15 amino acids. Germline CDR1 DFQATT, CDR2 SNEGSKA (reference sequence). Study-level findings and limits: The study drew conclusions from cross-sectional statistical analysis, not from following the same donors.

The origin of this receptor is a man aged 18 to 29 in good health. The chain is built from TRBV20-1 and TRBJ2-3; tentative D call: TRBD2 (6 bases). The sample taken for sequencing was naive T cells sorted from blood. CDR3 DNA sequence: TGCAGTGCCCTGGGAGGAGGCCTCCGCACAGATACGCAGTATTTT. The encoded protein is CSALGGGLRTDTQYF.